The clone carrying this T cell receptor beta chain has only a few counts. Its antigen is not identified. These data belong to a study of vaccination effects on CD4 cells after COVID-19. Across the study: The second dose preceded post-vaccine samples by a median of 72 days.

Expansion with viral peptide pools was applied to antigen-specific CD4+ T cells by the ViraFEST assay prior to sequencing. After more than 8 days in culture, the CD4+ T cells were isolated. Two doses of BNT162b2 or mRNA-1273 vaccine were administered to participants. Testing of the vaccine recipients showed negative nucleocapsid antibodies and no prior SARS-CoV-2 infection. Germline V gene sequence: CDR1 SGHTA, CDR2 FQGNSA. V was clipped by 0 bases and J by 5 bases; unmatched bases: 8. The CDR3 loop spans 16 amino acids. The data were produced by immunoSEQ multiplex PCR, yet TCRdb's version contains in-frame clones alone and is incomplete. Among nearly 25,000 clones listed, approximately 69% were seen once. Overall study results and limits: Clones of infection and vaccine origin contracted markedly late after vaccination. Convalescent patients in the study were few, and early post-infection timepoints were absent.

This specimen was CD4+ T cells from PBMCs cultured with SARS-CoV-2 spike peptides, taken after COVID-19 vaccination. The rearrangement uses TRBV7-2 and TRBJ2-7; 9 bases are a match to TRBD2. This clonotype originated in a human donor who received a COVID-19 vaccine. The CDR3 DNA sequence: TGTGCCAGCAGCTTAGCTGGTAGCGGGAGAAGAAACGAGCAGTACTTC. It translates to CASSLAGSGRRNEQYF.